Presented here are 19 T cell receptor beta chains from one specimen sequenced in a study of metastatic and nonmetastatic thyroid tumors. TCRdb reprocessed the PCR reads via MiXCR. The sample holds roughly 6,800 clones, about 19% seen once. All patients were untreated before thyroid surgery. Sequenced sample: adjacent normal tissue. Receptors originate from a female donor with papillary thyroid cancer or a benign thyroid nodule (not recorded which). Some clones in this sample may be carry-over from other donors' samples.

By share of the sample, this clone is medium-sized. The V and J genes are TRBV27 and TRBJ1-2; D call uncertain. Trimming stripped 10 bases from V and 6 bases from J, with 3 bases between. CDR1 MNHEY and CDR2 SMNVEV come from the germline V gene (reference sequence). The CDR3 runs to 8 residues. In nucleotides, the CDR3 is TGTGCCACCCATGGCTACACCTTC. As protein: CATHGYTF.

The rearrangement joins TRBV11-3 to TRBJ2-7; perhaps D is TRBD1 or TRBD2 (5 bases each). CDR1 is SGHNT and CDR2 is YENEEA in the germline V gene. Trimming removed 5 bases from V and 5 bases from J, with 7 bases in between. This CDR3 contains 11 residues. The CDR3 loop is CASSEGNEQYF. CDR3 DNA sequence: TGTGCCAGCAGCGAGGGGAACGAGCAGTACTTC.

The CDR3 DNA reads as TGTGCCAGCAGCTCCTACAGGGACAATGAGCAGTTCTTC. Protein: CASSSYRDNEQFF. The chain joins TRBV11-3 to TRBJ2-1, with D possibly TRBD1 on 6 matching bases. Deletions cut 4 bases from V and 5 bases from J, with 9 bases between. Germline V gene data show CDR1 as SGHNT and CDR2 as YENEEA. This CDR3 is 13 amino acids long.

Note on this clone: At one boundary the junction diverges from the germline segment, which might be a read error. Written as DNA, the CDR3 is TGCAGTGCACCGGGAACCCTAGGGTTCGCCAAGAACATTCAGTACTTC. Translation: CSAPGTLGFAKNIQYF. The chain employs TRBV20-1 and TRBJ2-4, with a weak D call TRBD2 (5 bases). The CDR3 spans 16 residues. The germline gives CDR1 DFQATT, CDR2 SNEGSKA (reference sequence).

This clone was picked up many times. The J gene is TRBJ2-5, the V gene TRBV20-1; 8 bases align to TRBD2. The CDR3 is 13 residues long. Germline lookup yields CDR1 DFQATT and CDR2 SNEGSKA (reference sequence). V was clipped by 3 bases and J by 4 bases; unmatched bases: 4. CDR3 sequence (DNA): TGCAGTGCTAGCGGGGGGGCCGCAGAGACCCAGTACTTC. Its protein is CSASGGAAETQYF.

This clone was detected only a few times. CDR3 sequence reads: CASSVDSFYEQYF. Here the CDR3 DNA reads TGTGCCAGCAGTGTGGACAGCTTCTACGAGCAGTACTTC. The J gene is TRBJ2-7, the V gene TRBV6-1; D perhaps matches TRBD1 (6 bases). CDR3 length: 13 residues. Germline assignment: CDR1 MNHNS and CDR2 SASEGT. V lost 4 bases and J lost 3, with 10 bases in between.

This clone was seen ten or more times. V is TRBV6-1 and J is TRBJ2-3; D perhaps matches TRBD2 (8 bases). Trimming removed 1 base at V and 5 bases at J, with 22 bases between. The CDR3 extends over 18 amino acids. Germline V gene lookup returns CDR1 MNHNS and CDR2 SASEGT. The CDR3 reads CASSEERLARGQRDTQYF. The CDR3 nucleotides read TGTGCCAGCAGTGAAGAGCGACTAGCGAGGGGGCAGAGAGATACGCAGTATTTT.

The chain employs TRBV6-1 and TRBJ2-2; 13 bases map to TRBD2. This CDR3 spans 15 amino acids. Germline-derived CDR1 and CDR2 are MNHNS and SASEGT. J lost 7 bases, V lost 7 bases, and 6 bases had no gene match. The CDR3: CASTGLAGDIGELFF. The DNA of the CDR3 is TGTGCCAGCACCGGACTAGCGGGGGACATCGGGGAGCTGTTTTTT.

The V gene is TRBV4-1, the J gene TRBJ2-2; 11 bases agree with TRBD1. Germline V gives CDR1 MGHRA, CDR2 YSYEKL. The CDR3 extends over 15 amino acids. J was trimmed by 8 bases and V by 5 bases; bases with no gene match: 7. The CDR3 bases are TGCGCCAGCAGCGCTTGGACAGGGGGCTATGGGGAGCTGTTTTTT. Translation gives CASSAWTGGYGELFF.

The rearrangement joins TRBV20-1 to TRBJ2-3; 9 nucleotides align to TRBD1. Trimming removed 2 bases from V and 1 base from J; junction bases left unmatched: 7. Germline V lookup: CDR1 DFQATT, CDR2 SNEGSKA (reference sequence). The length of the CDR3 is 16 residues. CDR3 protein: CSARKEDRGGTDTQYF. CDR3 DNA: TGCAGTGCTAGAAAAGAGGACAGGGGAGGCACAGATACGCAGTATTTT.

This clone was picked up many times. Other nucleotide sequences from this sample produce the same CDR3. This sequence joins TRBV20-1 and TRBJ2-3, with D perhaps being TRBD1 or TRBD2 (6 bases each). Germline values: CDR1 DFQATT, CDR2 SNEGSKA (reference sequence). The CDR3 has 14 residues. Trimming shortened V by 4 bases and J by 0 bases, and 11 bases separated the two germline ends. This chain's CDR3 is CSAISGASTDTQYF. The CDR3 DNA reads TGCAGTGCTATCTCGGGGGCTAGCACAGATACGCAGTATTTT.

Worth noting for this clone: A junction end diverges from the germline sequence, so it may reflect a read error. CDR3 coding DNA: TGTTCCAGTAGTACCTCATTAGCGGTTTACGAGCAGTACTTC. Its translation: CSSSTSLAVYEQYF. The J gene is TRBJ2-7, the V gene TRBV19, with D tentatively TRBD2 (6 bases). Germline values: CDR1 LNHDA, CDR2 SQIVND (reference sequence). The CDR3 consists of 14 residues. Complete variable domain (other parts from reference TRBV19 and TRBJ2-7): DGGITQSPKYLFRKEGQNVTLSCEQNLNHDAMYWYRQDPGQGLRLIYYSQIVNDFQKGDIAEGYSVSREKKESFPLTVTSAQKNPTAFYLCSSSTSLAVYEQYFGPGTRLTVT.

This clone has just a few counts. Lacking the conserved final phenylalanine or tryptophan, this CDR3 likely reflects a read error. The V gene is TRBV6-1, the J gene TRBJ2-5, with no clear D. Germline V gives CDR1 MNHNS, CDR2 SASEGT. V shed 6 bases and J shed 5 bases, with 13 bases lying between them. CDR3 length equals 13 residues. CDR3 in DNA: TGTGCCAGCAGAGCCACACGCCGGGAGACCCAGTACTCC. Translating it yields CASRATRRETQYS.

Within the sample, this clone is medium-sized. This sequence joins TRBV11-3 and TRBJ1-6, with a possible D match to TRBD1 (5 bases). This CDR3 spans 12 amino acids. Germline-derived CDR1 and CDR2 are SGHNT and YENEEA. V dropped 5 bases and J dropped 8 bases, with 7 bases sitting between them. CDR3 nucleotides: TGTGCCAGCAGCCAAGGGGATTCACCCCTCCACTTT. Protein sequence: CASSQGDSPLHF.

The chain carries TRBV30 and TRBJ1-6; 8 bases are a match to TRBD1. Per the germline V gene, CDR1 is GTSNPN and CDR2 is SVGIG (reference sequence). Unmatched junction bases numbered 7, after V lost 0 bases and J lost 6 bases. The CDR3 contains 16 residues. The CDR3 nucleotides read TGTGCCTGGAGTGTACCGGGAACAGGGGGTAATTCACCCCTCCACTTT. This codes for CAWSVPGTGGNSPLHF.

This clone is classed as medium-sized. DNA for the CDR3: TGTGCCAGCAGTTCGCCGGGACAGGTCTACGAGCAGTACTTC. It codes for CASSSPGQVYEQYF. The chain joins TRBV27 to TRBJ2-7, with TRBD1 identical over 8 bases. Germline V gives CDR1 MNHEY, CDR2 SMNVEV (reference sequence). V gave up 4 bases and J gave up 3 bases; unmatched junction bases: 5. The CDR3 consists of 14 residues.

V and J are TRBV11-2 and TRBJ2-7; TRBD2 aligns across 10 bases. Trimming removed 5 bases from V and 5 bases from J; junction bases left unmatched: 21. CDR3 length: 19 residues. Per the germline V gene, CDR1 is SGHAT and CDR2 is FQNNGV. CDR3 residues: CASSSAGTGFRLAGDEQYF. The CDR3 coding sequence is TGTGCCAGCAGCAGTGCCGGGACAGGTTTTCGTCTAGCGGGGGACGAGCAGTACTTC.

This clone was recorded once. The V gene is TRBV20-1, the J gene TRBJ1-5; weak D call: TRBD1 (5 bases). Per the germline V gene, CDR1 is DFQATT and CDR2 is SNEGSKA (reference sequence). With 4 bases removed from V and 2 bases from J, the gap between germline ends came to 15 bases. This CDR3 is 15 amino acids long. The CDR3 region is CSATTGVQGNQPQHF. Here the CDR3 DNA reads TGCAGTGCTACAACAGGAGTTCAAGGCAATCAGCCCCAGCATTTT.

This clone was found a few times. This sequence joins TRBV2 and TRBJ1-2; TRBD1 might be the D (6 bases). Trimming removed 6 bases at V and 2 bases at J, with 13 bases between. Germline V CDR1 and CDR2: SNHLY, FYNNEI. This CDR3 has 14 residues. The CDR3 DNA reads TGTGCCAGCAGGGCACAGGGTTTAAACTATGGCTACACCTTC. Protein sequence: CASRAQGLNYGYTF.